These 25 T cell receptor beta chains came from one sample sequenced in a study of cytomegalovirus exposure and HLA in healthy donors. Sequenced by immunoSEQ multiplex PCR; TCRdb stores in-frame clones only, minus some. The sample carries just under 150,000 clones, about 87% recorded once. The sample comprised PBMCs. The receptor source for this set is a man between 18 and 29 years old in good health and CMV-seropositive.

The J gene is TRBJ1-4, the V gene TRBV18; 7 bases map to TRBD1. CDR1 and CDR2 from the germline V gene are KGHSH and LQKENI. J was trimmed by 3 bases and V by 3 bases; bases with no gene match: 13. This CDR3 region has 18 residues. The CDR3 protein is CASSPRKTGILANEKLFF. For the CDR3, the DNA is TGTGCCAGCTCACCCCGAAAGACAGGGATCTTAGCTAATGAAAAACTGTTTTTT.

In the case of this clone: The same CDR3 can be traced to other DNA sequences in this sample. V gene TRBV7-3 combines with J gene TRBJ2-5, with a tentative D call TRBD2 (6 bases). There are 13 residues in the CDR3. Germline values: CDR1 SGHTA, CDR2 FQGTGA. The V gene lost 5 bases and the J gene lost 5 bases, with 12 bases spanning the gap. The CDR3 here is CASSLSGGETQYF. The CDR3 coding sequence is TGTGCCAGCAGCCTTAGCGGTGGGGAGACCCAGTACTTC. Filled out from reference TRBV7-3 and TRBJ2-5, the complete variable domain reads GAGVSQTPSNKVTEKGKYVELRCDPISGHTALYWYRQSLGQGPEFLIYFQGTGAADDSGLPNDRFFAVRPEGSVSTLKIQRTERGDSAVYLCASSLSGGETQYFGPGTRLLVL.

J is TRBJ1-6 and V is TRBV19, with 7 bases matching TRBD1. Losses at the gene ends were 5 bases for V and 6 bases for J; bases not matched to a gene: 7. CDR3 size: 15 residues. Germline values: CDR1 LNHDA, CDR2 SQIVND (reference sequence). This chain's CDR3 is CASSPGTAFNSPLHF. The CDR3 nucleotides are TGTGCCAGTAGTCCCGGGACAGCCTTTAATTCACCCCTCCACTTT.

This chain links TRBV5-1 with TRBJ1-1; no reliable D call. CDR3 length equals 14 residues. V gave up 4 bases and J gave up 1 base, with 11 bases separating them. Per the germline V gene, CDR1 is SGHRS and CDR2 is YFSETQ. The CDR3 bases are TGCGCCAGCAGCGTCGCCACAGCGAACACTGAAGCTTTCTTT. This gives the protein CASSVATANTEAFF.

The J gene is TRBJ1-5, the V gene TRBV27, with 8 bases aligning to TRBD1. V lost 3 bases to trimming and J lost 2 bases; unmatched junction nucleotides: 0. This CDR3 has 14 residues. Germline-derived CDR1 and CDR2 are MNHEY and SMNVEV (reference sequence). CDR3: CASSLGQGNQPQHF. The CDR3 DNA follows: TGTGCCAGCAGTTTGGGACAGGGCAATCAGCCCCAGCATTTT.

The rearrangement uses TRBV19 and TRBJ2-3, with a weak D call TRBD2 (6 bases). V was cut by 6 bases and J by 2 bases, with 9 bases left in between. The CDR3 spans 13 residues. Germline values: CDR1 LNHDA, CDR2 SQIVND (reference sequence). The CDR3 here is CASRTGATDTQYF. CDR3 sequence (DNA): TGTGCCAGTAGGACGGGAGCCACAGATACGCAGTATTTT.

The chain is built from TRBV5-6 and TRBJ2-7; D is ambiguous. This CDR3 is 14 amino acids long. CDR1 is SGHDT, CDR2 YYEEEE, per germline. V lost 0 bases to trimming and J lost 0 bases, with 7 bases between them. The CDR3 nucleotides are TGTGCCAGCAGCTTGGGTAGGAGCTCCTACGAGCAGTACTTC. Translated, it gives CASSLGRSSYEQYF.

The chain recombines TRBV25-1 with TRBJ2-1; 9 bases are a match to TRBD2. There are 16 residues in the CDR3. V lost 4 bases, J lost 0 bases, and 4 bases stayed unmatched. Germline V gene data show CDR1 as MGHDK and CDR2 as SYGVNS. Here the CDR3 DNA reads TGTGCCAGCAGTGGGACTAGCGTGCGCTCCTACAATGAGCAGTTCTTC. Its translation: CASSGTSVRSYNEQFF.

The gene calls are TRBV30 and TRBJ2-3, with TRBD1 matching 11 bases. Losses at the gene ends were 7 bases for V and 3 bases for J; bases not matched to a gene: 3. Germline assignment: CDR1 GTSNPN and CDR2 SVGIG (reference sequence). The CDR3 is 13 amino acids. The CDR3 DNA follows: TGTGCCTCGGACAGGGGGCGAACAGATACGCAGTATTTT. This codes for CASDRGRTDTQYF.

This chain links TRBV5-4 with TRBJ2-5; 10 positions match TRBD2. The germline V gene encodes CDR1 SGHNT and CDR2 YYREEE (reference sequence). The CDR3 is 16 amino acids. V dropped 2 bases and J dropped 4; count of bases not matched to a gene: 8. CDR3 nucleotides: TGTGCCAGCAGCTTCTTCAAAGCGGGAGGGGCAGAGACCCAGTACTTC. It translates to CASSFFKAGGAETQYF.

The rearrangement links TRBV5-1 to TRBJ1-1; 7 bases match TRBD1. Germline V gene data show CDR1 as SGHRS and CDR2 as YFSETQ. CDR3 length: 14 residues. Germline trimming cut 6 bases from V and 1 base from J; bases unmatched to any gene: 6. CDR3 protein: CASKHGTANTEAFF. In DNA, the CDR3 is TGCGCCAGCAAACACGGGACAGCGAACACTGAAGCTTTCTTT.

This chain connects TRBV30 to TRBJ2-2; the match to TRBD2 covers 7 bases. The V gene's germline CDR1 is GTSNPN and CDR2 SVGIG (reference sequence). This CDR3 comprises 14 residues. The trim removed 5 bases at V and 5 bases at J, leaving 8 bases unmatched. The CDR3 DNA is TGTGCCTGGGCCCAGGGAGGGGAAACCGGGGAGCTGTTTTTT. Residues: CAWAQGGETGELFF.

CDR3 DNA: TGTGCCAGCAGCCCCCGCGTCCAAGAGACCCAGTACTTC. Translation: CASSPRVQETQYF. This rearrangement joins TRBV7-3 to TRBJ2-5; the D is unclear. CDR1 is SGHTA and CDR2 is FQGTGA in the germline V gene. V lost 5 bases to trimming and J lost 1 base, with 8 bases between them. CDR3 length equals 13 residues.

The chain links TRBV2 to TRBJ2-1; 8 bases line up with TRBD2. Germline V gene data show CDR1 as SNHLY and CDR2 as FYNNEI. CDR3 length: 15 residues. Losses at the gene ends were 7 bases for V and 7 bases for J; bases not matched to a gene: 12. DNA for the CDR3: TGTGCCAGCATCGAAGGCGGGGGGCCGACAAATGAGCAGTTCTTC. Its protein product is CASIEGGGPTNEQFF. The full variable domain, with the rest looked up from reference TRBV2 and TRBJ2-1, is EPEVTQTPSHQVTQMGQEVILRCVPISNHLYFYWYRQILGQKVEFLVSFYNNEISEKSEIFDDQFSVERPDGSNFTLKIRSTKLEDSAMYFCASIEGGGPTNEQFFGPGTRLTVL.

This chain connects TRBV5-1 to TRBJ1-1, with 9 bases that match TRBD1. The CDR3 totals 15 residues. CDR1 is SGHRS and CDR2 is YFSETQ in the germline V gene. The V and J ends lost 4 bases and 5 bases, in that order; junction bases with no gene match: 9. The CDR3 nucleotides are TGCGCCAGCAGCCCAAGGACAGGGGTTCGGACTGAAGCTTTCTTT. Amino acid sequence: CASSPRTGVRTEAFF.

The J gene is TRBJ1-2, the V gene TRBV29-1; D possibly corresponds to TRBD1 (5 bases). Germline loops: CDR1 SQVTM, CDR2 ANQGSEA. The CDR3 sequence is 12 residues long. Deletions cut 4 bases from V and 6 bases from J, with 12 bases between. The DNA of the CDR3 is TGCAGCGTTGCGGGCAGGGTAGATGGCTACACCTTC. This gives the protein CSVAGRVDGYTF.

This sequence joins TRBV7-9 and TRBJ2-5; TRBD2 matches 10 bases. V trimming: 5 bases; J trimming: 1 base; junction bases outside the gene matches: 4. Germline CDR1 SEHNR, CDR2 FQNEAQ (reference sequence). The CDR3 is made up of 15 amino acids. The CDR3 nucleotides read TGTGCCAGCAGCCCCGGGACTAGCGTCCAAGAGACCCAGTACTTC. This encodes CASSPGTSVQETQYF.

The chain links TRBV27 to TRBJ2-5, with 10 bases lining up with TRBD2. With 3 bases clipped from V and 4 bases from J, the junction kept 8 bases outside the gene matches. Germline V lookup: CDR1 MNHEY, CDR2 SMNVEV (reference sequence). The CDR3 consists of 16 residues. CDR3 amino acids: CASSLGAGGRGETQYF. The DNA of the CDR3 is TGTGCCAGCAGTTTGGGAGCGGGGGGGCGGGGAGAGACCCAGTACTTC.

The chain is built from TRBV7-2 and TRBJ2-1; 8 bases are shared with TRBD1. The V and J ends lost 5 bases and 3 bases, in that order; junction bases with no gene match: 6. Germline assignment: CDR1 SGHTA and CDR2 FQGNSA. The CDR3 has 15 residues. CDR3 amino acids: CASSTRQGLYNEQFF. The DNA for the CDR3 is TGTGCCAGCAGCACCCGACAGGGGCTCTACAATGAGCAGTTCTTC.

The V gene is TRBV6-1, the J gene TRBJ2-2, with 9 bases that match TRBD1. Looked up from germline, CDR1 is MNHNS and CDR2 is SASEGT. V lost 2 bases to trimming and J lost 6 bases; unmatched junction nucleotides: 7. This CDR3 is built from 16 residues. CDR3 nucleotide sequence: TGTGCCAGCAGTGAACCAACAGGGGGCGCTTCCGGGGAGCTGTTTTTT. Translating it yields CASSEPTGGASGELFF.

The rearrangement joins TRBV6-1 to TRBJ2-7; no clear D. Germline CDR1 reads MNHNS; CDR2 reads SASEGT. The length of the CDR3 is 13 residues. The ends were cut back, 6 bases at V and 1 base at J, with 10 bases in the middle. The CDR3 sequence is CASRIDNSYEQYF. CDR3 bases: TGTGCCAGCAGGATCGACAATTCCTACGAGCAGTACTTC.

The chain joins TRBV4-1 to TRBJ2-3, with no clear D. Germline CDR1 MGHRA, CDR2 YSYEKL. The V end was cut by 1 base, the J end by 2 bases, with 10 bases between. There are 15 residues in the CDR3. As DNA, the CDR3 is TGCGCCAGCAGCCAAGGATTGGCCTTCACAGATACGCAGTATTTT. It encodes CASSQGLAFTDTQYF.

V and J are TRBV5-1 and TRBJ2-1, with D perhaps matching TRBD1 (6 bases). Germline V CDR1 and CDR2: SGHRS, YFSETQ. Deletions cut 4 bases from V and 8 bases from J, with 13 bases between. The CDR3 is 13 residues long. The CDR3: CASSPGTWDEQFF. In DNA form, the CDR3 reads TGCGCCAGCAGCCCCGGGACATGGGATGAGCAGTTCTTC.

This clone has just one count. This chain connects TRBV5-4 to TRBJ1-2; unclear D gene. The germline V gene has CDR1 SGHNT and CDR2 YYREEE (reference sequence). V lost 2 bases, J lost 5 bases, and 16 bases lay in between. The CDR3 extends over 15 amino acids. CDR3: CASSFSTGWPYGYTF. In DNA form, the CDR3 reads TGTGCCAGCAGCTTCTCGACGGGGTGGCCGTATGGCTACACCTTC. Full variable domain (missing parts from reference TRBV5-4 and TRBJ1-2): ETGVTQSPTHLIKTRGQQVTLRCSSQSGHNTVSWYQQALGQGPQFIFQYYREEENGRGNFPPRFSGLQFPNYSSELNVNALELDDSALYLCASSFSTGWPYGYTFGSGTRLTVV.

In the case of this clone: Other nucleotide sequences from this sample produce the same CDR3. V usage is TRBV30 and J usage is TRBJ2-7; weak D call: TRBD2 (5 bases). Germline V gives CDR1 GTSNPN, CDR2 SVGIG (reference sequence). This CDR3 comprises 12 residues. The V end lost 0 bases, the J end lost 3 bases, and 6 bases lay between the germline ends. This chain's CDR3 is CAWSVEGYEQYF. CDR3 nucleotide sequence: TGTGCCTGGAGTGTTGAGGGCTACGAGCAGTACTTC.